This TCR beta chain emerged from a study of response to subunit inactivated influenza vaccine. Overall study findings and caveats: It was the authors' suggestion that each seasonal influenza vaccination recruits few new T cells.

The sample holds many counts of this clonotype. Its antigen is as yet unknown. V lost 3 bases, J lost 1 base, and 13 bases lay in between. The germline gives CDR1 SGHRS, CDR2 YFSETQ. This CDR3 is 15 amino acids long. TCRdb reprocessed the RT-PCR reads with MiXCR, giving one entry per CDR3 protein. This repertoire shows about 520,000 distinct CDR3 sequences, 6.5% to 8% found once; its top ten account for roughly 14%. Sample: PBMCs from blood, taken less than 25 months after vaccination. The clonotype was recovered from a man between 50 and 75 years old who received an inactivated influenza vaccine. The chain carries TRBV5-1 and TRBJ1-1; a weak D match, TRBD1 (6 bases). As DNA, the CDR3 is TGCGCCAGCAGCTCAGGACAGACGACGAACACTGAAGCTTTCTTT. This encodes CASSSGQTTNTEAFF.